The present TCR beta chain was sequenced within a study of blood T cells in healthy people across ages. Study in general: When template switching was applied, about one barcoded beta molecule was captured per two T cells.

The use of a sample-barcoded 5' primer and a J-beta primer mix characterized a second PCR of roughly 7 to 11 cycles. Carrying 12 random nucleotides, a template-switch adaptor labeled each individual cDNA molecule. TCRdb itself ran the 5' RACE reads through MiXCR, one entry per CDR3 protein. The sample lists 710,000 or so distinct CDR3 sequences; 20% to 25% were seen once. Trimming cost V 2 bases and J 2 bases, with 10 bases left between them. This CDR3 spans 16 amino acids. Germline lookup yields CDR1 LNHNV and CDR2 YYDKDF (reference sequence). The chain links TRBV15 to TRBJ2-6; no clear D gene. The sequence was obtained from a man aged 70 or older in good health. Material: blood. CDR3 amino acids: CATSRMAMAGANVLTF. CDR3 nucleotides: TGTGCCACCAGCAGAATGGCGATGGCTGGGGCCAACGTCCTGACTTTC. The variable domain in full, completed from reference TRBV15 and TRBJ2-6, reads DAMVIQNPRYQVTQFGKPVTLSCSQTLNHNVMYWYQQKSSQAPKLLFHYYDKDFNNEADTPDNFQSRRPNTSFCFLDIRSPGLGDTAMYLCATSRMAMAGANVLTFGAGSRLTVL.